One and the same sample provided the 28 T cell receptor beta chains below, sequenced in a study of T cell changes during pregnancy in multiple sclerosis. Sequenced by immunoSEQ multiplex PCR; TCRdb stores in-frame clones only, minus some. The sample lists about 41,000 clones, less than 95% occurring once. The sequences come from CD8+ T cells from peripheral blood mononuclear cells, collected in the first trimester of pregnancy. All receptors derive from a female donor with multiple sclerosis, enrolled in a pregnancy study.

This chain joins TRBV9 and TRBJ2-3; 8 bases fit TRBD1. V gave up 2 bases and J gave up 2 bases; unmatched junction bases: 4. Looked up from germline, CDR1 is SGDLS and CDR2 is YYNGEE. The CDR3 has 15 residues. CDR3 sequence reads: CASSVQGAFTDTQYF. In nucleotides, the CDR3 is TGTGCCAGCAGCGTGCAGGGGGCCTTCACAGATACGCAGTATTTT.

This sequence joins TRBV7-9 and TRBJ2-7; 7 bases fit TRBD1. Losses at the gene ends were 3 bases for V and 1 base for J; bases not matched to a gene: 3. This CDR3 is 14 amino acids long. Germline CDR1 and CDR2: SEHNR and FQNEAQ (reference sequence). CDR3 in amino acids: CASSFRDRSYEQYF. The CDR3 DNA is TGTGCCAGCAGCTTCCGGGACAGATCCTACGAGCAGTACTTC.

The chain joins TRBV2 to TRBJ2-3; TRBD1 matches 8 bases. CDR3 length: 14 residues. Germline CDR1 SNHLY, CDR2 FYNNEI. J lost 3 bases, V lost 7 bases, and 6 bases had no gene match. CDR3 sequence reads: CASIWTGYTDTQYF. Here the CDR3 DNA reads TGTGCCAGCATTTGGACAGGGTATACAGATACGCAGTATTTT. The whole variable domain, filled in from reference TRBV2 and TRBJ2-3, reads EPEVTQTPSHQVTQMGQEVILRCVPISNHLYFYWYRQILGQKVEFLVSFYNNEISEKSEIFDDQFSVERPDGSNFTLKIRSTKLEDSAMYFCASIWTGYTDTQYFGPGTRLTVL.

The chain carries TRBV19 and TRBJ2-7; TRBD1 agrees at 9 bases. This CDR3 is built from 15 residues. With 5 bases clipped from V and 2 bases from J, the junction kept 7 bases outside the gene matches. Germline V gene data show CDR1 as LNHDA and CDR2 as SQIVND (reference sequence). This chain's CDR3 is CASSFAGQGPYEQYF. The CDR3 DNA reads as TGTGCCAGTAGTTTCGCGGGACAGGGACCCTACGAGCAGTACTTC.

V usage is TRBV7-9 and J usage is TRBJ2-2; D remains unclear. V was pared by 5 bases and J by 1 base, with 14 bases between. The CDR3 sequence is 16 residues long. The germline V gene has CDR1 SEHNR and CDR2 FQNEAQ (reference sequence). The CDR3 coding sequence is TGTGCCAGCAGCACCGACACAACCTGGAACACCGGGGAGCTGTTTTTT. Amino acid sequence: CASSTDTTWNTGELFF.

V and J are TRBV2 and TRBJ2-6; D gene unclear. The germline V and J ends were trimmed by 7 bases and 4 bases, with 8 bases remaining between them. Germline CDR1 and CDR2: SNHLY and FYNNEI. The length of the CDR3 is 13 residues. The CDR3 sequence: CASTPFGANVLTF. The CDR3 DNA reads TGTGCCAGCACCCCCTTCGGGGCCAACGTCCTGACTTTC.

Here the CDR3 reads CASSPGGGGAISYEQYF. The CDR3 bases are TGTGCCAGCAGCCCTGGCGGGGGGGGCGCTATCTCCTACGAGCAGTACTTC. The V gene is TRBV2, the J gene TRBJ2-7; 9 bases are shared with TRBD2. V was pared by 6 bases and J by 0 bases, with 12 bases of the junction left unmatched. The germline CDR1 and CDR2 sequences are SNHLY and FYNNEI. This CDR3 has 17 residues.

The V call is TRBV5-5, the J call TRBJ1-2; D gene unclear. This CDR3 is 15 amino acids long. The germline V gene has CDR1 SGHKS and CDR2 YYEKEE (reference sequence). Trimming cost V 5 bases and J 6 bases, with 20 bases left between them. As DNA, the CDR3 is TGTGCCAGCAGGACCCACGAAGGAGGGAATGATGGCTACACCTTC. Translated, it gives CASRTHEGGNDGYTF.

This rearrangement joins TRBV30 to TRBJ2-3; D is perhaps TRBD2 (7 bases). The CDR3 is made up of 16 amino acids. Germline CDR1 reads GTSNPN; CDR2 reads SVGIG (reference sequence). Between the trimmed V and J ends, which lost 1 base and 1 base, there was a span of 15 bases. CDR3 in amino acids: CAWSEGGGLGTDTQYF. The CDR3 region has the DNA TGTGCCTGGAGTGAGGGGGGGGGTCTCGGCACAGATACGCAGTATTTT.

The chain joins TRBV15 to TRBJ2-2; D remains unclear. The CDR3 totals 14 residues. Germline CDR1 and CDR2: LNHNV and YYDKDF (reference sequence). V was clipped by 5 bases and J by 0 bases, with 7 bases between them. In DNA form, the CDR3 reads TGTGCCACCAGCGGCACTACGAACACCGGGGAGCTGTTTTTT. It yields the protein CATSGTTNTGELFF. The full variable domain, rest sourced from reference TRBV15 and TRBJ2-2, is DAMVIQNPRYQVTQFGKPVTLSCSQTLNHNVMYWYQQKSSQAPKLLFHYYDKDFNNEADTPDNFQSRRPNTSFCFLDIRSPGLGDTAMYLCATSGTTNTGELFFGEGSRLTVL.

The gene calls are TRBV27 and TRBJ2-1, with TRBD2 matching 13 bases. J was trimmed by 6 bases and V by 8 bases; bases with no gene match: 7. This CDR3 is 15 amino acids long. Germline V gene sequence: CDR1 MNHEY, CDR2 SMNVEV (reference sequence). The CDR3 is CASCLGLAGVNEQFF. The CDR3 DNA sequence: TGTGCCAGCTGCCTAGGACTAGCGGGAGTCAATGAGCAGTTCTTC.

This chain links TRBV10-3 with TRBJ2-5; 7 bases align to TRBD2. The DNA matches TRBJ2-7 better at its end, which makes the J call doubtful. The germline gives CDR1 ENHRY, CDR2 SYGVKD. The CDR3 runs to 15 residues. The DNA for the CDR3 is TGTGCCATCAGTGTTACTAGCGCGGGGACCTACGAGCAGTACTTC. Encoded protein: CAISVTSAGTYEQYF.

The chain employs TRBV5-1 and TRBJ1-1, with unresolved D. Germline V gene sequence: CDR1 SGHRS, CDR2 YFSETQ. The CDR3 consists of 14 residues. Trimming took 2 bases from V and 0 from J, leaving 8 bases between them. The chain's CDR3 is CASSFTAVNTEAFF. Written as DNA, the CDR3 is TGCGCCAGCAGCTTCACAGCCGTGAACACTGAAGCTTTCTTT.

The CDR3 is CASSRPGQGMANEKLFF. CDR3 bases: TGTGCCAGCTCACGCCCGGGACAGGGGATGGCTAATGAAAAACTGTTTTTT. V gene TRBV18 combines with J gene TRBJ1-4, with 10 bases aligning to TRBD1. Unmatched junction bases numbered 8, after V lost 4 bases and J lost 3 bases. The germline CDR1 and CDR2 sequences are KGHSH and LQKENI. This CDR3 is 17 amino acids long.

The rearrangement links TRBV6-1 to TRBJ2-7; 8 bases match TRBD1. Per germline, CDR1 MNHNS and CDR2 SASEGT. The CDR3 consists of 16 residues. The trim removed 1 base at V and 0 bases at J, leaving 5 bases unmatched. The CDR3 region has the DNA TGTGCCAGCAGTGAAGAGGTCAGGGGGCGCTCCTACGAGCAGTACTTC. This sequence encodes CASSEEVRGRSYEQYF.

The chain is built from TRBV30 and TRBJ2-7, with D hard to call. V was trimmed by 4 bases and J by 0 bases, leaving 16 bases between them. CDR3 length: 15 residues. The V gene's germline CDR1 is GTSNPN and CDR2 SVGIG (reference sequence). The CDR3 here is CAWILPRHSSYEQYF. The CDR3 nucleotides read TGTGCCTGGATCCTACCAAGACATTCCTCCTACGAGCAGTACTTC.

The chain combines TRBV6-5 with TRBJ1-2; 9 bases agree with TRBD1. V lost 2 bases to trimming and J lost 2 bases; unmatched junction nucleotides: 3. CDR1 MNHEY and CDR2 SVGAGI come from the germline V gene. The CDR3 spans 15 residues. The CDR3 is CASSYRTGANYGYTF. CDR3 DNA: TGTGCCAGCAGTTACCGGACAGGGGCCAACTATGGCTACACCTTC.

The chain couples TRBV29-1 to TRBJ2-7; D not resolved. Between the trimmed V and J ends, which lost 4 bases and 0 bases, there was a span of 10 bases. The V gene's germline CDR1 is SQVTM and CDR2 ANQGSEA. This CDR3 is 13 amino acids long. CDR3 DNA sequence: TGCAGCGTTGCCATATCCAGCTCCTACGAGCAGTACTTC. Translation: CSVAISSSYEQYF.

The chain is built from TRBV30 and TRBJ1-2; tentatively, D is TRBD1 (5 bases). The CDR3 has 15 residues. Germline values: CDR1 GTSNPN, CDR2 SVGIG (reference sequence). V was pared by 1 base and J by 3 bases, with 15 bases between. CDR3 protein: CAWSGQIRRHYGYTF. The CDR3 bases are TGTGCCTGGAGTGGACAGATTCGACGGCACTATGGCTACACCTTC.

V is TRBV27 and J is TRBJ2-7, with 12 bases fitting TRBD2. The CDR3 is 20 amino acids. V lost 7 bases, J lost 0 bases, and 19 bases stayed unmatched. In germline, CDR1 is MNHEY, CDR2 SMNVEV (reference sequence). CDR3 loop: CASTQGLGGLAGIYSYEQYF. The CDR3 nucleotides are TGTGCCAGCACCCAAGGTCTCGGAGGACTAGCGGGAATCTACTCCTACGAGCAGTACTTC.

This chain links TRBV19 with TRBJ2-2; D possibly corresponds to TRBD1 (5 bases). The CDR3 consists of 15 residues. Germline CDR1 LNHDA, CDR2 SQIVND (reference sequence). V was clipped by 7 bases and J by 4 bases, with 16 bases between them. CDR3 sequence reads: CASTPGISPTGELFF. In DNA form, the CDR3 reads TGTGCCAGTACCCCAGGGATAAGCCCCACCGGGGAGCTGTTTTTT.

The chain is built from TRBV6-1 and TRBJ2-2; tentative D call: TRBD1 (5 bases). The V and J ends lost 2 bases and 6 bases respectively, with 7 bases between them. The CDR3 extends over 13 amino acids. The germline V gene has CDR1 MNHNS and CDR2 SASEGT. CDR3 nucleotides: TGTGCCAGCAGTGAAATAGGGGCCGGGGAGCTGTTTTTT. Translation gives CASSEIGAGELFF.

The rearrangement links TRBV19 to TRBJ1-5; D unclear. Per the germline V gene, CDR1 is LNHDA and CDR2 is SQIVND (reference sequence). V dropped 5 bases and J dropped 2 bases, with 16 bases sitting between them. The CDR3 contains 16 residues. DNA for the CDR3: TGTGCCAGTAGTCCCTCCCGACTTGGAGGCAATCAGCCCCAGCATTTT. Protein: CASSPSRLGGNQPQHF.

This clone was seen just once. The V gene is TRBV19, the J gene TRBJ1-3; the D gene is possibly TRBD1 (5 bases). V was pared by 5 bases and J by 2 bases, with 13 bases between. The V gene's germline CDR1 is LNHDA and CDR2 SQIVND (reference sequence). The CDR3 extends over 15 amino acids. For the CDR3, the DNA is TGTGCCAGTAGTTTGGACATCGATACTGGAAACACCATATATTTT. It is translated as CASSLDIDTGNTIYF.

This clone was counted once. This rearrangement joins TRBV13 to TRBJ2-7; 7 nucleotides agree with TRBD1. The CDR3 has 14 residues. V gave up 5 bases and J gave up 5 bases; unmatched junction bases: 9. CDR1 and CDR2 from the germline V gene are PRHDT and FYEKMQ (reference sequence). CDR3 amino acids: CASSLGQNGNEQYF. The DNA of the CDR3 is TGTGCCAGCAGCCTGGGACAGAACGGAAACGAGCAGTACTTC. Together with reference TRBV13 and TRBJ2-7, the CDR3 gives the full variable domain: AAGVIQSPRHLIKEKRETATLKCYPIPRHDTVYWYQQGPGQDPQFLISFYEKMQSDKGSIPDRFSAQQFSDYHSELNMSSLELGDSALYFCASSLGQNGNEQYFGPGTRLTVT.

V and J are TRBV5-6 and TRBJ2-7, with TRBD2 matching 8 bases. V lost 5 bases and J lost 3; bases outside the gene matches: 4. Germline values: CDR1 SGHDT, CDR2 YYEEEE. The CDR3 sequence is 13 residues long. CDR3 in amino acids: CASRVAGLYEQYF. Here the CDR3 DNA reads TGTGCCAGCAGGGTAGCGGGGCTCTACGAGCAGTACTTC. Combining the CDR3 with reference TRBV5-6 and TRBJ2-7 gives the whole variable domain DAGVTQSPTHLIKTRGQQVTLRCSPKSGHDTVSWYQQALGQGPQFIFQYYEEEERQRGNFPDRFSGHQFPNYSSELNVNALLLGDSALYLCASRVAGLYEQYFGPGTRLTVT.

This chain uses TRBV19 with TRBJ1-1; D possibly corresponds to TRBD1 (6 bases). The CDR3 contains 14 residues. The germline V and J ends were trimmed by 5 bases and 6 bases, with 16 bases remaining between them. Germline V gives CDR1 LNHDA, CDR2 SQIVND (reference sequence). In DNA form, the CDR3 reads TGTGCCAGTAGTCTCCGGGACAATCGGGCTGAAGCTTTCTTT. Protein product: CASSLRDNRAEAFF. Together with reference TRBV19 and TRBJ1-1, the CDR3 gives the full variable domain: DGGITQSPKYLFRKEGQNVTLSCEQNLNHDAMYWYRQDPGQGLRLIYYSQIVNDFQKGDIAEGYSVSREKKESFPLTVTSAQKNPTAFYLCASSLRDNRAEAFFGQGTRLTVV.

The V gene is TRBV11-2, the J gene TRBJ1-5; D is undetermined. The V end was cut by 5 bases, the J end by 1 base, with 9 bases between. The germline V gene encodes CDR1 SGHAT and CDR2 FQNNGV. There are 14 residues in the CDR3. This CDR3 is CASSPPGSNQPQHF. CDR3 nucleotides: TGTGCCAGCAGCCCGCCGGGAAGCAATCAGCCCCAGCATTTT.